Listed below are T cell receptor beta chains from one sample, sequenced in a study of a mutant IDH1 vaccine in newly diagnosed glioma. The method was immunoSEQ multiplex PCR; TCRdb's version includes in-frame clones alone and lacks a portion of them. In the table there are roughly 40,000 clones, 91% of which are singletons. These receptors' targets are unknown. The specimen comprised PBMCs, sampled from a glioma patient whose treatment included an IDH1 peptide vaccine. These receptors came from a man aged 45-65 years with glioma. The CDR3 runs from the conserved cysteine through the conserved F or W. Fields, in order: CDR3 DNA, CDR3 protein, clone size, J gene, V gene, D gene. D genes are given only for firm matches. For some rows the clone size is stated as once, few or many, or as a class when expanded; others skip it.

TGTGCCAGCAGCCCATCTAGCGGGAGTGTCGGTGAGCAGTTCTTC	CASSPSSGSVGEQFF	.	TRBJ2-1	TRBV9	TRBD2
TGTGCCTGGAGTGTTGGACTGGGACACAAAAACATTCAGTACTTC	CAWSVGLGHKNIQYF	.	TRBJ2-4	TRBV30	.
TGTGCCACCAGCAGGGGGACCCGCACAGATACGCAGTATTTT	CATSRGTRTDTQYF	.	TRBJ2-3	TRBV15	.
TGTGCCTGGAGTGGCTGGGGGGAAAGTAACTATGGCTACACCTTC	CAWSGWGESNYGYTF	.	TRBJ1-2	TRBV30	.
TGTGCCAGCAGCTTAACAGGACGTGAAAAACTGTTTTTT	CASSLTGREKLFF	.	TRBJ1-4	TRBV7-2	.
TGCGCCAGCAGTGAGGGCGGGACAGGGGTGGATGAGCAGTTCTTC	CASSEGGTGVDEQFF	.	TRBJ2-1	TRBV10-1	TRBD1
TGTGCCAGCAGTGCGACTAGCGGGGGCGAGACCCAGTACTTC	CASSATSGGETQYF	.	TRBJ2-5	TRBV6-4	TRBD2
TGTGCCAGCAAGGGTGGCACCGGGGAGCTGTTTTTT	CASKGGTGELFF	.	TRBJ2-2	TRBV2	.
TGTGCCAGCAGCCGCACGGGTGGAGCCCAGTACTTC	CASSRTGGAQYF	.	TRBJ2-5	TRBV7-2	.
TGTGCCAGCAGTCCCTCCGGACAGCCCAACACTGAAGCTTTCTTT	CASSPSGQPNTEAFF	few	TRBJ1-1	TRBV27	.
TGCGCCAGCAGCCAGAGGACAGGGGACCACAATGAGCAGTTCTTC	CASSQRTGDHNEQFF	once	TRBJ2-1	TRBV4-3	TRBD1
TGTGCCAGCAGTAAGGCCCCAATCAAGGGCTACACCTTC	CASSKAPIKGYTF	.	TRBJ1-2	TRBV2	.
TGTGCCTGGAGTGATCCGACTAGCGGGGCCACAGATACGCAGTATTTT	CAWSDPTSGATDTQYF	.	TRBJ2-3	TRBV30	TRBD2
TGCGCCAGCAATGAGCAGTTCTTC	CASNEQFF	once	TRBJ2-1	TRBV5-1	.
TGCGCCAGCAGCATCGGACCCCAAGAGACCCAGTACTTC	CASSIGPQETQYF	.	TRBJ2-5	TRBV5-1	.
TGTGCCAGCAGCTTAGGGACGGCGTACCCTTACAATGAGCAGTTCTTC	CASSLGTAYPYNEQFF	.	TRBJ2-1	TRBV11-2	.
TGTGCCAGCAGCCAGTGGGGCGAAGAGCAGTACTTC	CASSQWGEEQYF	once	TRBJ2-7	TRBV4-2	.
TGCGCCAGCAGCCCAGGGGGTGGCGAAAACACCATATATTTT	CASSPGGGENTIYF	.	TRBJ1-3	TRBV5-1	TRBD1
TGTGCCAGCAGCTTAGTGGGGGGAGAGACAGGGAATAGCAATCAGCCCCAGCATTTT	CASSLVGGETGNSNQPQHF	.	TRBJ1-5	TRBV7-9	TRBD1
TGTGCCAGCAGCACCTTTACAAGTGAGCAGTTCTTC	CASSTFTSEQFF	.	TRBJ2-1	TRBV7-2	.
TGTGCCAGCAGCTTGGAAGGGCGGGGGACCTATGGCTACACCTTC	CASSLEGRGTYGYTF	.	TRBJ1-2	TRBV5-4	.
TGTGCCAGCGGCTACAGCGGGAGTAAGAACGAGCAGTACTTC	CASGYSGSKNEQYF	once	TRBJ2-7	TRBV5-4	TRBD2
TGTGCCAGCAGCTTAGGTACGGGGGGGCTGACGGATACGCAGTATTTT	CASSLGTGGLTDTQYF	.	TRBJ2-3	TRBV13	TRBD2
TGTGCCAGCAGTGAATGGGAGCATGGCTACACCTTC	CASSEWEHGYTF	.	TRBJ1-2	TRBV2	.
TGTGCCAGCAGTACCCGGACAGGGGTAACCTACGAGCAGTACTTC	CASSTRTGVTYEQYF	.	TRBJ2-7	TRBV6-1	TRBD1
TGTGCCAGCAGCTTCCAGCCGGTTTCTGGGGCCAACGTCCTGACTTTC	CASSFQPVSGANVLTF	.	TRBJ2-6	TRBV7-2	.
TGCAGCGTTGCCCTGGAAGACTACGAGCAGTACTTC	CSVALEDYEQYF	once	TRBJ2-7	TRBV29-1	.
TGTGCCAGCAGTGACTCGGGACAGGGGGCCACCGGGGAGCTGTTTTTT	CASSDSGQGATGELFF	.	TRBJ2-2	TRBV6-4	TRBD1
TGTGCCAGCAGTGAGAGACAGGGGCTCTCCTACGAGCAGTACTTC	CASSERQGLSYEQYF	.	TRBJ2-7	TRBV28	TRBD1
TGCGCCAGCGCCCGCGGGGATGAGCAGTTCTTC	CASARGDEQFF	.	TRBJ2-1	TRBV4-1	.
TGTGCCAGCAGCGTAGTGGGACCCATGAACACTGAAGCTTTCTTT	CASSVVGPMNTEAFF	.	TRBJ1-1	TRBV9	.
TGTGCCAGCAGGGACAGGGGGCTCGATGAGCAGTTCTTC	CASRDRGLDEQFF	.	TRBJ2-1	TRBV6-1	TRBD1
TGCGCCAGCAGCTGGACCCTAACATCTGAAGCTTTCTTT	CASSWTLTSEAFF	.	TRBJ1-1	TRBV5-1	.
TGTGCCAGCAGACACGGACAGGGTCTCTACGAGCAGTACTTC	CASRHGQGLYEQYF	.	TRBJ2-7	TRBV27	TRBD1
TGTGCCAGCAGTCCCCGGGACGGATTTAATTCACCCCTCCACTTT	CASSPRDGFNSPLHF	.	TRBJ1-6	TRBV6-1	.
TGTGCCAGCAGTTTATACAGGGGGCAATGGCCCCAGCATTTT	CASSLYRGQWPQHF	.	TRBJ1-5	TRBV28	TRBD1
TGTGCTAGCAGCTTAGCGCACGGGACAGGGGCACATGAGCAGTTCTTC	CASSLAHGTGAHEQFF	.	TRBJ2-1	TRBV7-7	TRBD1
TGTGCCAGCAGCGTAGGGTTGGGGTCCAGAGGCTCTGGGGCCAACGTCCTGACTTTC	CASSVGLGSRGSGANVLTF	.	TRBJ2-6	TRBV9	.
TGTGCCTGGACACTAGACAGAGCTAGCACAGATACGCAGTATTTT	CAWTLDRASTDTQYF	.	TRBJ2-3	TRBV30	.
TGCGCCAGCAGCCCGGGGATCGTTAGCAATCAGCCCCAGCATTTT	CASSPGIVSNQPQHF	.	TRBJ1-5	TRBV4-1	.
TGTGCCAGCAGCGACGGCAATGAAGCTTTCTTT	CASSDGNEAFF	few	TRBJ1-1	TRBV11-3	.
TGCGCCAGCAGTGATATTGGGGGCACAGATACGCAGTATTTT	CASSDIGGTDTQYF	.	TRBJ2-3	TRBV10-2	.
TGTGCCAGCGGCAGCCCCTATGGCTACACCTTC	CASGSPYGYTF	.	TRBJ1-2	TRBV9	.
TGTGCCAGCAGCGTAGACCAGGCCACTGAAGCTTTCTTT	CASSVDQATEAFF	.	TRBJ1-1	TRBV9	.
TGTGCCAGCACCCCAGGGCGGCAGGGATTAGATACGCAGTATTTT	CASTPGRQGLDTQYF	.	TRBJ2-3	TRBV7-2	.
TGTGCCAGCAGCCGGGGCAGGGTCTTAAGCGGGGAGCTGTTTTTT	CASSRGRVLSGELFF	.	TRBJ2-2	TRBV5-4	.
TGCGCCAGCAGCTTGGGGGACACTTACAATGAGCAGTTCTTC	CASSLGDTYNEQFF	.	TRBJ2-1	TRBV5-1	.
TGCAGCGTTGAGGTATCCAAAGGGGGCAATGAGCAGTTCTTC	CSVEVSKGGNEQFF	.	TRBJ2-1	TRBV29-1	.
TGTGCCAGCAGCTCAAGGGGGGCAGGGGGTGAGCAGTACTTC	CASSSRGAGGEQYF	once	TRBJ2-7	TRBV5-4	.